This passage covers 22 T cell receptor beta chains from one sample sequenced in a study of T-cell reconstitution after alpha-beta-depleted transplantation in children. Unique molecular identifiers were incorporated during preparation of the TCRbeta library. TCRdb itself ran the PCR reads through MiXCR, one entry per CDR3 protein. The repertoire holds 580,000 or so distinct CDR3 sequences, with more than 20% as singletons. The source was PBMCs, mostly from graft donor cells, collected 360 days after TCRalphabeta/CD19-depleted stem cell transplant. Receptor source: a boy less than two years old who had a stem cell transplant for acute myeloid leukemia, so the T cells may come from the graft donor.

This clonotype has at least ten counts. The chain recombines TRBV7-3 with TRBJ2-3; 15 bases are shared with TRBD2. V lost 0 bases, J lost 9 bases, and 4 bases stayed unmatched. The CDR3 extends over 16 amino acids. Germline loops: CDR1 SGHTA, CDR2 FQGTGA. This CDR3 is CASSLTGLAGGGTQYF. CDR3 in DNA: TGTGCCAGCAGCTTAACGGGACTAGCGGGGGGAGGGACGCAGTATTTT.

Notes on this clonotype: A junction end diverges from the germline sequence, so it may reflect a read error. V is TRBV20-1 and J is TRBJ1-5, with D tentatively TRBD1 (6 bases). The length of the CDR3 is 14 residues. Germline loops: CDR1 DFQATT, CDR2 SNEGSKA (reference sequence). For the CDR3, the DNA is TGCAGTGCTACCCGTGTGACAGGCAATCAGCCCAAGCATTTT. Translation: CSATRVTGNQPKHF.

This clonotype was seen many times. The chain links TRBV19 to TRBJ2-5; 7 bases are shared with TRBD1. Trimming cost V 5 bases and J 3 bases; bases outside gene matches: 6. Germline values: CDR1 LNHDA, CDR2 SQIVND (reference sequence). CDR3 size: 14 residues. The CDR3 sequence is CASSPTGVEETQYF. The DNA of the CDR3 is TGTGCCAGTAGTCCCACAGGGGTAGAAGAGACCCAGTACTTC.

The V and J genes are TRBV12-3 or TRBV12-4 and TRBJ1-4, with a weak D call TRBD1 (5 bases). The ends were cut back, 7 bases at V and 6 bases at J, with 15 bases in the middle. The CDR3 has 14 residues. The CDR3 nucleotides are TGTGCCAGCACCCGGGGGTTCGCCCATGAAAAACTGTTTTTT. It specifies CASTRGFAHEKLFF.

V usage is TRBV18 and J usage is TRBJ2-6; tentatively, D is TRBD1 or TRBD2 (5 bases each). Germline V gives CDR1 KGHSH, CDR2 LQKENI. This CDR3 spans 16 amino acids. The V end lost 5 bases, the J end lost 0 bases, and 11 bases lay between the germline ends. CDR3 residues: CASSSSGSSGANVLTF. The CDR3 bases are TGTGCCAGCTCATCCTCAGGGAGCTCTGGGGCCAACGTCCTGACTTTC.

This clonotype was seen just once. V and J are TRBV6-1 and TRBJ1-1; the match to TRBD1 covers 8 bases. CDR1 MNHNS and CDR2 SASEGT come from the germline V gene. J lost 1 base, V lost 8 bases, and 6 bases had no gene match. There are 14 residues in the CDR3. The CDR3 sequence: CASPGGQENTEAFF. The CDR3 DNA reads TGTGCCAGCCCGGGGGGACAGGAGAACACTGAAGCTTTCTTT.

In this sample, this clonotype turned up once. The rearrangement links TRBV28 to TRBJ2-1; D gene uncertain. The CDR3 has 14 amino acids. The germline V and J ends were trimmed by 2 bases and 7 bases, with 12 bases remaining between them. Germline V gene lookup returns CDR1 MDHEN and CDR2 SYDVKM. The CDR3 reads CASSLELGRNEQFF. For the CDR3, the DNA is TGTGCCAGCAGTTTAGAATTGGGTCGTAATGAGCAGTTCTTC.

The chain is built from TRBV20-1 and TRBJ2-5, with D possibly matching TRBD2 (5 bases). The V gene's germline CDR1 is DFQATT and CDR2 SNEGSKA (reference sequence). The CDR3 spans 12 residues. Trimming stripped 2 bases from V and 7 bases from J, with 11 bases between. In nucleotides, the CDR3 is TGCAGTGCTAGAATTAGCCGGGGGACCCAGTACTTC. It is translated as CSARISRGTQYF.

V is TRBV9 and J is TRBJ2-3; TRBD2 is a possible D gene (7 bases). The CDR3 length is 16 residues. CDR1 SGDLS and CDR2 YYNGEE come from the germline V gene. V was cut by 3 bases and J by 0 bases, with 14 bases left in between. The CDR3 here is CASSAPGGRSTDTQYF. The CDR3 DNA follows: TGTGCCAGCAGCGCACCGGGGGGCCGTAGCACAGATACGCAGTATTTT.

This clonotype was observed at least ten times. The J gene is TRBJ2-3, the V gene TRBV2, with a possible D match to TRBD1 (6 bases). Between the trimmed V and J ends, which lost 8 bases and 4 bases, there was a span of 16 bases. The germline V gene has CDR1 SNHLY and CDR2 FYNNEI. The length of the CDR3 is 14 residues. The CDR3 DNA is TGTGCCAGCCTGGGGGCCAGGGTTCCAGATACGCAGTATTTT. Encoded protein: CASLGARVPDTQYF.

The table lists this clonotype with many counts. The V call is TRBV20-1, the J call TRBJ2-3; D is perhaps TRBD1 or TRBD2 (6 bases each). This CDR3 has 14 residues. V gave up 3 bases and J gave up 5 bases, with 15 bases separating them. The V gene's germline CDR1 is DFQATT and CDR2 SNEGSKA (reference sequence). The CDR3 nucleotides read TGCAGTGCTAGGGGGGGCCTATCGAAAGATACGCAGTATTTT. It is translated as CSARGGLSKDTQYF.

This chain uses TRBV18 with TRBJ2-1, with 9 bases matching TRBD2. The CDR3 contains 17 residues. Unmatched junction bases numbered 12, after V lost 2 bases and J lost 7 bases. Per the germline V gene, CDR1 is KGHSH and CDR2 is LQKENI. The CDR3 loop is CASSPYVVAGGLNEQFF. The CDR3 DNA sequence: TGTGCCAGCTCACCATACGTCGTTGCGGGGGGGCTGAATGAGCAGTTCTTC.

CDR3 loop: CASSEFGTAGVEQYF. In DNA form, the CDR3 reads TGTGCCAGCAGTGAATTCGGCACCGCAGGGGTCGAGCAGTACTTC. The V and J genes are TRBV25-1 and TRBJ2-7, with D possibly being TRBD1 (6 bases). Germline V lookup: CDR1 MGHDK, CDR2 SYGVNS. Trimming took off 1 base at V and 6 bases at J, with 16 bases between the two ends. CDR3 size: 15 residues.

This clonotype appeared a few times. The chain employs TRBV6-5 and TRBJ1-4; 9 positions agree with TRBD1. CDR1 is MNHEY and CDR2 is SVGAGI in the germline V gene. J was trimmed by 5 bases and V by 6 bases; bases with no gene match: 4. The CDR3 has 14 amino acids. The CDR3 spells CASRTGGSNEKLFF. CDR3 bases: TGTGCCAGCAGAACAGGGGGCAGCAATGAAAAACTGTTTTTT.

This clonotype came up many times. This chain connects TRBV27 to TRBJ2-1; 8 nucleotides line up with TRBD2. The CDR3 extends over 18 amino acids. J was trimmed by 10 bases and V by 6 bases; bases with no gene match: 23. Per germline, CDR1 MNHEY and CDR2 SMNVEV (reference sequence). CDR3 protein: CASSSRRLRTSWVGEQFF. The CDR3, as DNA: TGTGCCAGCAGCTCGAGGAGGTTACGGACTAGCTGGGTGGGCGAGCAGTTCTTC.

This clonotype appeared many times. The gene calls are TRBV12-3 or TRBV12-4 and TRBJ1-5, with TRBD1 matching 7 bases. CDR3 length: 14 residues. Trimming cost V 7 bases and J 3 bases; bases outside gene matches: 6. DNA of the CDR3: TGTGCCAGCAACTCCAGGGGGACCAATCAGCCCCAGCATTTT. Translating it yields CASNSRGTNQPQHF.

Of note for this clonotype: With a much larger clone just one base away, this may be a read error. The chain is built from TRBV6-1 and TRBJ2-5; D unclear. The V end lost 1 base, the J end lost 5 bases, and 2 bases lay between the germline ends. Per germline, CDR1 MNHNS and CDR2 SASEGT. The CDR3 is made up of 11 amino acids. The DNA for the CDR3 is TGTGCCAGCAGTGAAGTGGAGACCCAGTACTTC. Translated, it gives CASSEVETQYF.

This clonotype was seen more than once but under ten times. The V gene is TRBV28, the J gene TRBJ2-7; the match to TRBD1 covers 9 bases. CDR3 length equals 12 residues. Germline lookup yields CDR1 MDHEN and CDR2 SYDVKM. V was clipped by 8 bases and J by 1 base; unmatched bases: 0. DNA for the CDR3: TGTGCCAGCGGGACAGGGTCCTACGAGCAGTACTTC. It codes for CASGTGSYEQYF. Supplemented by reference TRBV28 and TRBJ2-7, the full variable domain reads DVKVTQSSRYLVKRTGEKVFLECVQDMDHENMFWYRQDPGLGLRLIYFSYDVKMKEKGDIPEGYSVSREKKERFSLILESASTNQTSMYLCASGTGSYEQYFGPGTRLTVT.

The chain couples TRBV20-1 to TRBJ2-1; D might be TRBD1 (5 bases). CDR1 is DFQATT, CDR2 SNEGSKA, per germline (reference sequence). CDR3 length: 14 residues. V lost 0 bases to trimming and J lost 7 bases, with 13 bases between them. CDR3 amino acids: CSARDPSTVNEQFF. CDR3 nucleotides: TGCAGTGCTAGAGACCCCTCGACAGTAAATGAGCAGTTCTTC.

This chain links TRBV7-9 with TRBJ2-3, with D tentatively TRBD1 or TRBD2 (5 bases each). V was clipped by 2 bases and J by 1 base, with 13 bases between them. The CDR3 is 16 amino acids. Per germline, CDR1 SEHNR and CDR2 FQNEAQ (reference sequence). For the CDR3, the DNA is TGTGCCAGCAGCTTACCCGGGGCTAGCCGCACAGATACGCAGTATTTT. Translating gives CASSLPGASRTDTQYF.

The CDR3 spells CASSQWLNTEAFF. Written as DNA, the CDR3 is TGTGCCAGCAGCCAGTGGTTGAACACTGAAGCTTTCTTT. V usage is TRBV7-9 and J usage is TRBJ1-1; D is uncertain. V lost 5 bases and J lost 0, with 7 bases in between. CDR3 length: 13 residues. Germline V gene sequence: CDR1 SEHNR, CDR2 FQNEAQ (reference sequence). Full variable domain (missing parts from reference TRBV7-9 and TRBJ1-1): DTGVSQNPRHKITKRGQNVTFRCDPISEHNRLYWYRQTLGQGPEFLTYFQNEAQLEKSRLLSDRFSAERPKGSFSTLEIQRTEQGDSAMYLCASSQWLNTEAFFGQGTRLTVV.

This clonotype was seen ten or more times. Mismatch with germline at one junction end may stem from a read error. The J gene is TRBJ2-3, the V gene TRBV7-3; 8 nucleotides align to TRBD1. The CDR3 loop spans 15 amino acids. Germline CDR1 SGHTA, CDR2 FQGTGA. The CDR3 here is CASSPGAGGTDTQYF. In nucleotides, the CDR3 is TGTGCCAGCAGCCCCGGGGCAGGGGGCACGGATACGCAGTATTTT.